This entry lists 11 T cell receptor beta chains sequenced from one sample in a study of CD8 T cells in ankylosing spondylitis. Whole-study results and caveats: What seemed typical of ankylosing spondylitis blood was a TCR beta motif built from under 10 highly homologous variants.

A single record per CDR3 protein comes from TCRdb applying MiXCR to the 5' RACE reads. The table lists 750,000 to 850,000 distinct CDR3 sequences, about 11% of them singletons. The antigens of these receptors remain unknown. Material: blood, either unsorted or a sorted T cell fraction (not recorded which). These receptors originate from a male donor with ankylosing spondylitis.

The CDR3 DNA is TGTGCCAGCAGTACTCCAGGGGGCGCGGGTCAGAATTCACCCCTCCACTTT. It codes for CASSTPGGAGQNSPLHF. The V call is TRBV6-5, the J call TRBJ1-6, with TRBD1 matching 8 bases. Germline CDR1 MNHEY, CDR2 SVGAGI. This CDR3 is built from 17 residues. J was trimmed by 7 bases and V by 5 bases; bases with no gene match: 13.

This sequence joins TRBV27 and TRBJ2-3, with D perhaps matching TRBD2 (5 bases). In germline, CDR1 is MNHEY, CDR2 SMNVEV (reference sequence). CDR3 size: 16 residues. V was trimmed by 5 bases and J by 1 base, leaving 16 bases between them. The CDR3 bases are TGTGCCAGCAGTGCCGCCCTCCTCGGGGGCACAGATACGCAGTATTTT. Translation: CASSAALLGGTDTQYF.

The rearrangement links TRBV6-1 to TRBJ1-1, with no clear D. Trimming took off 5 bases at V and 12 bases at J, with 22 bases between the two ends. The CDR3 extends over 14 amino acids. Germline V CDR1 and CDR2: MNHNS, SASEGT. CDR3 nucleotides: TGTGCCAGCAGTCCCCAAGGCCGGATTGTGAGGTCTTTCTTT. This gives the protein CASSPQGRIVRSFF.

This clonotype showed up many times. The J gene is TRBJ2-7, the V gene TRBV5-1; a weak D match, TRBD1 (6 bases). V lost 5 bases to trimming and J lost 0 bases, with 12 bases between them. CDR1 and CDR2 (germline): SGHRS, YFSETQ. This CDR3 is built from 14 residues. The CDR3 here is CASSSTGFSYEQYF. DNA of the CDR3: TGCGCCAGCAGTTCAACAGGGTTCTCCTACGAGCAGTACTTC.

This clonotype was counted between two and nine times. The chain uses TRBV7-8 and TRBJ1-1; D is unresolved. The germline CDR1 and CDR2 sequences are SGHVS and FQNEAQ. The CDR3 contains 15 residues. V shed 1 base and J shed 0 bases, with 9 bases lying between them. The CDR3 region is CASSLGSALNTEAFF. In DNA form, the CDR3 reads TGTGCCAGCAGCTTAGGTTCCGCTTTGAACACTGAAGCTTTCTTT.

This clonotype was seen many times. The chain uses TRBV20-1 and TRBJ2-3; D perhaps matches TRBD2 (6 bases). The CDR3 contains 15 residues. Per germline, CDR1 DFQATT and CDR2 SNEGSKA (reference sequence). The V and J ends lost 0 bases and 1 base respectively, with 11 bases between them. The chain's CDR3 is CSARDRQRGTDTQYF. The DNA for the CDR3 is TGCAGTGCTAGAGATCGACAGCGGGGCACAGATACGCAGTATTTT.

This clonotype was seen only a few times. V usage is TRBV23-1 and J usage is TRBJ2-7; D remains ambiguous. TRBV23-1 is known as an ORF, though its function is uncertain. Trimming removed 3 bases at V and 0 bases at J, with 9 bases between. The CDR3 has 14 residues. Written as DNA, the CDR3 is TGCGCCAGCAGTCAGGTCTGTCGCTCCTACGAGCAGTACTTC. Translating gives CASSQVCRSYEQYF.

This clonotype showed up just once. V usage is TRBV28 and J usage is TRBJ2-7; 9 bases match TRBD2. Looked up from germline, CDR1 is MDHEN and CDR2 is SYDVKM. The CDR3 has 14 amino acids. J was trimmed by 3 bases and V by 6 bases; bases with no gene match: 6. The CDR3 DNA follows: TGTGCCAGCAGCTGGACTAGCGCTCTCTACGAGCAGTACTTC. Translation gives CASSWTSALYEQYF.

This clonotype was seen only a few times. The chain employs TRBV11-1 and TRBJ1-1; D is possibly TRBD1 (6 bases). V was cut by 4 bases and J by 2 bases, with 8 bases left in between. CDR3 length: 13 residues. Germline CDR1 is SGHAT and CDR2 is FQDESV (reference sequence). The chain's CDR3 is CASSWTDNTEAFF. CDR3 coding DNA: TGTGCCAGCAGCTGGACAGACAACACTGAAGCTTTCTTT.

The V call is TRBV30, the J call TRBJ2-3; 7 positions agree with TRBD1. After removal of 4 bases from V and 4 bases from J, the junction contained 2 bases not matched to a gene. This CDR3 is 12 amino acids long. Per the germline V gene, CDR1 is GTSNPN and CDR2 is SVGIG (reference sequence). The CDR3: CAWKGASDTQYF. CDR3 DNA sequence: TGTGCCTGGAAGGGGGCATCAGATACGCAGTATTTT.

This clonotype was counted only a few times. This sequence joins TRBV5-6 and TRBJ2-3; D tentatively reads TRBD1 or TRBD2 (5 bases each). Trimming removed 0 bases from V and 2 bases from J, with 10 bases in between. CDR1 and CDR2 from the germline V gene are SGHDT and YYEEEE. The CDR3 consists of 15 residues. The CDR3 bases are TGTGCCAGCAGCTTGGGGAGTGGGACCACAGATACGCAGTATTTT. The encoded protein is CASSLGSGTTDTQYF.